These 9 T cell receptor beta chains originate from one sample sequenced in a study of blood T cell repertoires in COVID-19. Assay: immunoSEQ multiplex PCR; the TCRdb copy retains only in-frame clones and omits some. Among 250,000 to 300,000 clones, 75% to 90% were seen once, and the ten largest hold 2.2%. Sequencing was performed on peripheral blood. The receptors derive from a woman aged 50 to 65 who had recovered from COVID-19.

The genes are TRBV7-8 and TRBJ2-1; 8 bases match TRBD2. V was clipped by 4 bases and J by 7 bases; unmatched bases: 9. The length of the CDR3 is 15 residues. Germline CDR1 is SGHVS and CDR2 is FQNEAQ. Written as DNA, the CDR3 is TGTGCCAGCAGCTACATTGGCGGGGGGAAGAATGAGCAGTTCTTC. It encodes CASSYIGGGKNEQFF.

The V call is TRBV4-2, the J call TRBJ2-3; no reliable D call. V lost 1 base and J 1 base, leaving 18 bases between the germline ends. From germline, CDR1 is LGHNA and CDR2 YNFKEQ. This CDR3 spans 18 amino acids. CDR3 amino acids: CASSQVAPVGPRTDTQYF. The CDR3 DNA is TGTGCCAGCAGCCAAGTCGCTCCGGTGGGCCCTCGCACAGATACGCAGTATTTT.

The chain uses TRBV6-6 and TRBJ1-4, with no clear D. This CDR3 spans 12 amino acids. Germline CDR1 is MNHNY and CDR2 is SVGAGI (reference sequence). V was cut by 7 bases and J by 8 bases, with 11 bases left in between. The CDR3 sequence: CASNREFEKLFF. The DNA for the CDR3 is TGTGCCAGCAACAGAGAGTTCGAAAAACTGTTTTTT.

The chain is built from TRBV24-1 and TRBJ1-1; D is unclear. Trimming took off 2 bases at V and 3 bases at J, with 12 bases between the two ends. CDR1 KGHDR and CDR2 SFDVKD come from the germline V gene. This CDR3 has 15 residues. The CDR3, as DNA: TGTGCCACCAGTGATTCTCACGGCGACTACACTGAAGCTTTCTTT. As protein: CATSDSHGDYTEAFF.

There are a few counts of this clone. CDR3 DNA: TGTGCCAGTAATAGCTTAGAGTACAGGGAGCGAGAGACCCAGTACTTC. Translating it yields CASNSLEYRERETQYF. The V call is TRBV7-9, the J call TRBJ2-5; the D gene is possibly TRBD1 (6 bases). The germline V gene has CDR1 SEHNR and CDR2 FQNEAQ (reference sequence). Trimming left V 9 bases short and J 4 bases short, with 24 bases between. The length of the CDR3 is 16 residues.

The chain has TRBV28 and TRBJ2-1; 9 positions match TRBD1. Trimming at V came to 4 bases and at J to 12 bases, leaving 1 base not matched to a gene. Germline lookup yields CDR1 MDHEN and CDR2 SYDVKM. The CDR3 length is 11 residues. In nucleotides, the CDR3 is TGTGCCAGCAGTTCGGACAGGGGGCAGTTCTTC. It encodes CASSSDRGQFF.

The chain employs TRBV4-3 and TRBJ1-1; D is unresolved. CDR1 and CDR2 (germline): LGHNA, YSLEER. V was pared by 2 bases and J by 1 base, with 11 bases between. The CDR3 length is 15 residues. The chain's CDR3 is CASSQLGSGNTEAFF. The CDR3 bases are TGCGCCAGCAGCCAACTCGGCAGCGGGAACACTGAAGCTTTCTTT.

This clone was observed a handful of times. V is TRBV4-1 and J is TRBJ1-2; 8 bases fit TRBD1. The CDR3 has 16 amino acids. Germline assignment: CDR1 MGHRA and CDR2 YSYEKL. Germline trimming cut 4 bases from V and 8 bases from J; bases unmatched to any gene: 15. The CDR3 is CASSPGQGGVLGGYTF. The CDR3 DNA is TGCGCCAGCAGCCCTGGACAGGGAGGAGTACTCGGCGGCTACACCTTC.

The chain couples TRBV2 to TRBJ2-3, with no clear D. The CDR3 consists of 14 residues. CDR1 is SNHLY and CDR2 is FYNNEI in the germline V gene. V lost 3 bases and J 2 bases, leaving 9 bases between the germline ends. In DNA form, the CDR3 reads TGTGCCAGCAGTGATTCGGTCTCCACAGATACGCAGTATTTT. Its translation is CASSDSVSTDTQYF. The variable domain in full, completed from reference TRBV2 and TRBJ2-3, reads EPEVTQTPSHQVTQMGQEVILRCVPISNHLYFYWYRQILGQKVEFLVSFYNNEISEKSEIFDDQFSVERPDGSNFTLKIRSTKLEDSAMYFCASSDSVSTDTQYFGPGTRLTVL.